Given below is one TCR beta chain in context. This CDR3 contains 15 residues. Germline-derived CDR1 and CDR2 are SEHNR and FQNEAQ (reference sequence). J gave up 8 bases and V 5 bases, and 7 bases lay outside the gene matches. This table comes from immunoSEQ multiplex PCR, and its TCRdb copy is limited to in-frame clones, with some not included. The repertoire consists of hundreds of thousands of clones, with about 98% occurring once and the leading ten covering approximately 0.33%. This sample is drawn from a study of shared clonotypes between healthy human individuals. In the naive CD8 group, cells lacked CD45RO and were positively selected for CCR7, so terminally differentiated effector memory CD45RA+ cells were left out.

The clonotype was recovered from a young man in good health. Sequencing was performed on naive CD8+ T cells sorted from blood. The V call is TRBV7-9, the J call TRBJ2-1; 12 nucleotides match TRBD2. The CDR3 DNA sequence: TGTGCCAGCAGCCATCTAGCGGGAGGGGGAGATGAGCAGTTCTTC. It translates to CASSHLAGGGDEQFF.